This T cell receptor beta chain originates from a study of T-cell memory formation after mild COVID-19. Trimming took 3 bases from V and 3 from J, leaving 15 bases between them. The CDR3 has 16 residues. Germline V lookup: CDR1 SGHRS, CDR2 YFSETQ. TCRdb reanalysed the 5' RACE reads using MiXCR and keeps one entry per CDR3 protein. The data hold under 250,000 distinct CDR3 sequences, with 7.5% to 10% observed a single time. The rearrangement links TRBV5-1 to TRBJ2-2, with TRBD2 as a possible D gene (5 bases). Sequencing used PBMCs or a T cell subset sorted from them (not recorded which). This receptor was obtained from a man younger than 30 who had mild COVID-19 (a few samples of this study predate the infection). Cell type and time point are not known. The CDR3 protein is CASSSRGLGDTGELFF. Here the CDR3 DNA reads TGCGCCAGCAGCTCCCGAGGGCTGGGTGACACCGGGGAGCTGTTTTTT.